Following are 24 T cell receptor beta chains from one sample sequenced in a study of shared clonotypes between healthy human individuals. Here immunoSEQ multiplex PCR was the method, and the copy in TCRdb shows in-frame clones only, minus some. The sample has more than 550,000 clones, about two thirds seen once. The sequenced sample consisted of memory CD4+ T cells sorted from blood. As for subset: CD45RA-negative fraction. The source of these receptors is a woman aged 30 to 39 in good health.

This clone was counted at least ten times. The genes are TRBV30 and TRBJ2-4; D tentatively reads TRBD1 or TRBD2 (8 bases each). V was shortened by 2 bases and J by 9 bases, with 20 bases between the two germline ends. The CDR3 sequence is 15 residues long. Per the germline V gene, CDR1 is GTSNPN and CDR2 is SVGIG (reference sequence). The CDR3 DNA sequence: TGTGCCTGGAGTCACCAGGGGGCGGCGGGGGGCATTCAGTACTTC. This sequence encodes CAWSHQGAAGGIQYF. Variable domain in full (rest from reference TRBV30 and TRBJ2-4): SQTIHQWPATLVQPVGSPLSLECTVEGTSNPNLYWYRQAAGRGLQLLFYSVGIGQISSEVPQNLSASRPQDRQFILSSKKLLLSDSGFYLCAWSHQGAAGGIQYFGAGTRLSVL.

The chain is built from TRBV4-1 and TRBJ1-2; D gene ambiguous. Trimming shortened V by 1 base and J by 7 bases, and 10 bases separated the two germline ends. The CDR3 is 13 amino acids. The V gene's germline CDR1 is MGHRA and CDR2 YSYEKL. The DNA for the CDR3 is TGCGCCAGCAGCCAAGCGCTGGGGTCTGGCTACACCTTC. It encodes CASSQALGSGYTF.

J is TRBJ1-1 and V is TRBV6-1, with D uncertain. This CDR3 spans 13 amino acids. V shed 3 bases and J shed 5 bases, with 10 bases lying between them. Germline V lookup: CDR1 MNHNS, CDR2 SASEGT. As DNA, the CDR3 is TGTGCCAGCAGTGATCAGGCAGTAACTGAAGCTTTCTTT. This sequence encodes CASSDQAVTEAFF.

The chain combines TRBV23-1 with TRBJ1-1, with no clear D. TRBV23-1 is noted as an ORF with a role that remains uncertain. The length of the CDR3 is 17 residues. Trimming took off 0 bases at V and 1 base at J, with 15 bases between the two ends. In nucleotides, the CDR3 is TGCGCCAGCAGTCAATCGGTTGTTCAGCTAAAGAACACTGAAGCTTTCTTT. This translates into CASSQSVVQLKNTEAFF.

The rearrangement joins TRBV10-3 to TRBJ2-5, with a possible D match to TRBD2 (7 bases). There are 15 residues in the CDR3. The V gene lost 0 bases and the J gene lost 5 bases, with 13 bases spanning the gap. The V gene's germline CDR1 is ENHRY and CDR2 SYGVKD. The CDR3 region has the DNA TGTGCCATCAGTGAGTCCACGAAGGGGGGGGAGACCCAGTACTTC. Encoded protein: CAISESTKGGETQYF.

The chain links TRBV6-1 to TRBJ1-1; D remains unclear. Germline CDR1 MNHNS, CDR2 SASEGT. V was cut by 6 bases and J by 5 bases, with 16 bases left in between. This CDR3 region has 14 residues. CDR3 DNA: TGTGCCAGCAGCGCCGGACCTCCTGGAACTGAAGCTTTCTTT. Translated, it gives CASSAGPPGTEAFF.

This rearrangement joins TRBV7-9 to TRBJ2-7; 8 positions agree with TRBD1. The DNA end lines up better with TRBJ2-1; the J call may be wrong. The CDR3 is 14 residues long. Germline V gives CDR1 SEHNR, CDR2 FQNEAQ (reference sequence). CDR3 DNA sequence: TGTGCCAGCAGACATACCGGACAGGGCTACGAGCAGTTCTTC. The encoded protein is CASRHTGQGYEQFF.

This chain links TRBV7-2 with TRBJ2-3, with a tentative D call TRBD2 (6 bases). From germline, CDR1 is SGHTA and CDR2 FQGNSA. Trimming took 3 bases from V and 3 from J, leaving 13 bases between them. The CDR3 length is 15 residues. The CDR3: CASSFSGLLTDTQYF. The CDR3, as DNA: TGTGCCAGCAGCTTTTCGGGACTGTTGACAGATACGCAGTATTTT.

This sequence joins TRBV19 and TRBJ2-4; D may be TRBD1 (6 bases). Between the trimmed V and J ends, which lost 3 bases and 12 bases, there was a span of 12 bases. The CDR3 runs to 12 residues. Germline V lookup: CDR1 LNHDA, CDR2 SQIVND (reference sequence). CDR3 in amino acids: CASSMGLGAQYF. CDR3 DNA sequence: TGTGCCAGTAGTATGGGGCTGGGGGCTCAGTACTTC.

This CDR3 is CASSLGRGTSLTDTQYF. In nucleotides, the CDR3 is TGTGCCAGCAGCTTAGGCCGGGGGACTAGCCTCACAGATACGCAGTATTTT. The gene calls are TRBV7-9 and TRBJ2-3, with 9 bases lining up with TRBD2. V shed 1 base and J 2 bases; nucleotides not matched to a gene: 7. The CDR3 has 17 residues. Germline V gene sequence: CDR1 SEHNR, CDR2 FQNEAQ (reference sequence).

The chain has TRBV29-1 and TRBJ2-1; a possible D gene is TRBD2 (5 bases). CDR1 and CDR2 (germline): SQVTM, ANQGSEA. V shed 4 bases and J shed 5 bases, with 9 bases lying between them. The CDR3 contains 12 residues. Here the CDR3 DNA reads TGCAGCGTTGTACGGAGGAACAATGAGCAGTTCTTC. Translation gives CSVVRRNNEQFF.

This rearrangement joins TRBV2 to TRBJ2-7; D is perhaps TRBD1 (5 bases). Germline CDR1 SNHLY, CDR2 FYNNEI. Trimming cost V 2 bases and J 6 bases, with 8 bases left between them. The CDR3 has 12 residues. In nucleotides, the CDR3 is TGTGCCAGCAGTGAAACCAGGGTCGAGCAGTACTTC. It encodes CASSETRVEQYF.

V is TRBV28 and J is TRBJ1-2, with TRBD1 matching over 8 bases. V was clipped by 5 bases and J by 8 bases; unmatched bases: 16. The CDR3 runs 16 residues. CDR1 is MDHEN and CDR2 is SYDVKM in the germline V gene. CDR3 sequence reads: CASSPSPRTGWGGYTF. In DNA, the CDR3 is TGTGCCAGCAGTCCCTCCCCTCGGACAGGGTGGGGGGGCTACACCTTC.

The chain combines TRBV6-5 with TRBJ1-2, with D unresolved. Trimming stripped 8 bases from V and 1 base from J, with 17 bases between. CDR3 length: 15 residues. Germline lookup yields CDR1 MNHEY and CDR2 SVGAGI. CDR3 amino acids: CASWSAEPSNYGYTF. CDR3 DNA sequence: TGTGCCAGCTGGTCGGCCGAGCCAAGTAACTATGGCTACACCTTC.

The gene calls are TRBV7-9 and TRBJ2-7, with TRBD2 matching 7 bases. Germline V gene sequence: CDR1 SEHNR, CDR2 FQNEAQ (reference sequence). The J segment lost 1 base and the V segment lost 4 bases, leaving 7 bases of the junction unmatched. This CDR3 has 15 amino acids. The CDR3 bases are TGTGCCAGCAGCTCCCCGGGACTACCTTCCTACGAGCAGTACTTC. Protein sequence: CASSSPGLPSYEQYF.

This rearrangement joins TRBV6-5 to TRBJ2-7; the D is unclear. The germline V and J ends were trimmed by 6 bases and 2 bases, with 14 bases remaining between them. CDR1 and CDR2 (germline): MNHEY, SVGAGI. The CDR3 runs to 14 residues. The CDR3 nucleotides read TGTGCCAGCAGCCTCGGTAGCCACCCCTACGAGCAGTACTTC. Its translation is CASSLGSHPYEQYF.

As DNA, the CDR3 is TGTGCCAGTAGTGCCTCGCCCACAGGGTACACAGATACGCAGTATTTT. It translates to CASSASPTGYTDTQYF. V and J are TRBV19 and TRBJ2-3, with a possible D match to TRBD1 (6 bases). CDR1 and CDR2 (germline): LNHDA, SQIVND (reference sequence). Between the trimmed V and J ends, which lost 5 bases and 2 bases, there was a span of 17 bases. The CDR3 sequence is 16 residues long.

This clone has a handful of counts. The V and J genes are TRBV18 and TRBJ2-3; TRBD1 agrees at 8 bases. CDR1 and CDR2 from the germline V gene are KGHSH and LQKENI. This CDR3 spans 14 amino acids. Trimming removed 6 bases from V and 6 bases from J; junction bases left unmatched: 8. Here the CDR3 DNA reads TGTGCCAGCTCTCAGGACAGGGCATCGGATACGCAGTATTTT. It specifies CASSQDRASDTQYF.

The V and J genes are TRBV28 and TRBJ2-7; D remains unclear. Trimming left V 6 bases short and J 5 bases short, with 11 bases between. This CDR3 is built from 12 residues. The germline V gene encodes CDR1 MDHEN and CDR2 SYDVKM. The CDR3 DNA reads as TGTGCCAGCAGCCTCCTCACGGACGAGCAGTACTTC. The encoded protein is CASSLLTDEQYF.

Concerning this clone itself: The same CDR3 also results from other DNA sequences found in this sample. The chain carries TRBV6-5 and TRBJ1-1; D remains ambiguous. Germline CDR1 MNHEY, CDR2 SVGAGI. The CDR3 consists of 13 residues. Trimming cost V 2 bases and J 1 base, with 5 bases left between them. The CDR3 protein is CASSYGRNTEAFF. CDR3 bases: TGTGCCAGCAGTTACGGAAGGAACACTGAAGCTTTCTTT.

This chain connects TRBV11-3 to TRBJ2-1, with 13 bases fitting TRBD2. Germline V CDR1 and CDR2: SGHNT, YENEEA. Trimming at V came to 4 bases and at J to 5 bases, leaving 5 bases not matched to a gene. This CDR3 comprises 16 residues. The CDR3 nucleotides read TGTGCCAGCAGCTCCTCCGGGACTAGCGGGGACAATGAGCAGTTCTTC. As protein: CASSSSGTSGDNEQFF. Full variable domain (outside the CDR3, taken from reference TRBV11-3 and TRBJ2-1): EAGVVQSPRYKIIEKKQPVAFWCNPISGHNTLYWYLQNLGQGPELLIRYENEEAVDDSQLPKDRFSAERLKGVDSTLKIQPAELGDSAVYLCASSSSGTSGDNEQFFGPGTRLTVL.

This chain uses TRBV7-2 with TRBJ1-5; D unresolved. V lost 4 bases and J lost 5, with 15 bases in between. Per the germline V gene, CDR1 is SGHTA and CDR2 is FQGNSA. The CDR3 is 15 amino acids. The CDR3 DNA reads as TGTGCCAGCAGCTCCTGGGCGGGGTCACATCAGCCCCAGCATTTT. Encoded protein: CASSSWAGSHQPQHF.

This clone was found many times. The V gene is TRBV7-3, the J gene TRBJ2-7, with 7 nucleotides matching TRBD1. The germline CDR1 and CDR2 sequences are SGHTA and FQGTGA. J lost 2 bases, V lost 2 bases, and 6 bases had no gene match. This CDR3 has 15 residues. The CDR3 sequence: CASSLPGTETYEQYF. The DNA for the CDR3 is TGTGCCAGCAGCTTACCCGGGACAGAGACCTACGAGCAGTACTTC.

This clone was seen only once. This chain joins TRBV6-5 and TRBJ2-7, with D perhaps matching TRBD1 or TRBD2 (5 bases each). V shed 6 bases and J shed 2 bases, with 14 bases lying between them. Germline-derived CDR1 and CDR2 are MNHEY and SVGAGI. This CDR3 contains 14 residues. The CDR3 DNA reads TGTGCCAGCAGGGACGCAGGGCGGGCCTACGAGCAGTACTTC. Its translation is CASRDAGRAYEQYF.